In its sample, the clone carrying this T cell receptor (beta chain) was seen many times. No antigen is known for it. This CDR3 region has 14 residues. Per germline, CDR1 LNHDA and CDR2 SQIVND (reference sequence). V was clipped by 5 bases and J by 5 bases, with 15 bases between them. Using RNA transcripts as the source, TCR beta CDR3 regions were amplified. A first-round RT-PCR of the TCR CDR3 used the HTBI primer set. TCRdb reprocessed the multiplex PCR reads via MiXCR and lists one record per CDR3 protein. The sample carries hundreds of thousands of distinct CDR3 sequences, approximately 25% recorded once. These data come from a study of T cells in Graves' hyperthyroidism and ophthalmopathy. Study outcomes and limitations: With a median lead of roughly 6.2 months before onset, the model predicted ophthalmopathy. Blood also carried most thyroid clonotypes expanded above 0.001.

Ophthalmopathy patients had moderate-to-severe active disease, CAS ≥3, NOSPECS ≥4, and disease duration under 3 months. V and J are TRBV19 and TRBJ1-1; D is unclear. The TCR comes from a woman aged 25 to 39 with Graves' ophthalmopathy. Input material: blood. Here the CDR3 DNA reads TGTGCCAGTAGTGTTCAAACCGTTTGGACTGAAGCTTTCTTT. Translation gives CASSVQTVWTEAFF.